This record concerns one T cell receptor beta chain sequence. Trimming left V 6 bases short and J 6 bases short, with 18 bases between. Germline loops: CDR1 SQVTM, CDR2 ANQGSEA. The CDR3 consists of 13 residues. Per the original data handling: Reference gene primer amplification gave nucleated cell count estimates. Sequencing used immunoSEQ multiplex PCR; TCRdb keeps in-frame clones, though not all of them. Clone size and the V and J calls come from that table; the DNA yielded D and trimming. The sample has 280,000 or so clones, about 85% seen once. This sample was included in a study of blood T cell repertoires in COVID-19. Background on the study: Samples representing acute and convalescent COVID-19 were sourced from the United States, Italy and Spain. PBMCs, B-cell-depleted T cells, or T cells provided the cDNA or gDNA that made up the material.

V and J are TRBV29-1 and TRBJ2-7, with D maybe TRBD2 (5 bases). Sequenced input: peripheral blood. The TCR was taken from a human donor in a cohort sampled during active COVID-19. Written as DNA, the CDR3 is TGCAGCGTCCAAGTCGGGTCTAGCACCGAGCAGTACTTC. It specifies CSVQVGSSTEQYF.